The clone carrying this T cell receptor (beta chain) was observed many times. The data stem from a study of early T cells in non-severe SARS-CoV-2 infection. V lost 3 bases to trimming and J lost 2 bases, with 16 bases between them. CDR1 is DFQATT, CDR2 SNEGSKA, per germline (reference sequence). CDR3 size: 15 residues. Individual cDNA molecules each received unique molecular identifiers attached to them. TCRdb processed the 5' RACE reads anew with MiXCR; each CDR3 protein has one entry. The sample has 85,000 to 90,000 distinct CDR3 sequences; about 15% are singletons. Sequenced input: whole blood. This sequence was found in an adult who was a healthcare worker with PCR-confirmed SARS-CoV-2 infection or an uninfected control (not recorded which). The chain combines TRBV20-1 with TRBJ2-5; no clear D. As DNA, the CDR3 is TGCAGTGCTAGTTCGCGAGCCCTGCCTCAAGAGACCCAGTACTTC. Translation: CSASSRALPQETQYF.